Reported below is one T cell receptor beta chain. This sample was taken from a study of blood T cell repertoires in COVID-19. The germline gives CDR1 SGDLS, CDR2 YYNGEE. After removal of 0 bases from V and 7 bases from J, the junction contained 11 bases not matched to a gene. This CDR3 comprises 16 residues. Here immunoSEQ multiplex PCR was the method, and the copy in TCRdb shows in-frame clones only, minus some. The sample shows around 310,000 clones, around 89% of them seen only once. The chain combines TRBV9 with TRBJ2-7; TRBD2 aligns across 9 bases. Material for sequencing was peripheral blood. The clonotype was recovered from a woman between 45 and 65 years old with active or convalescent COVID-19. The CDR3, as DNA: TGTGCCAGCAGCGTAGATGGTAGCGGGAGTTTTCGGGAGCAGTACTTC. It is translated as CASSVDGSGSFREQYF.